This T cell receptor beta chain was captured in a study of cytomegalovirus exposure and HLA in healthy donors. Regarding the study as a whole: An assumption of roughly uniform sequencing depth across donors underlay the presence/absence analyses. Sequencing likely caused a cluster of highly shared sequence variants. Most TCR sequences were uncommon, yet certain public TCRs appeared in many donors.

About this clone itself: Its matching antigen is unknown.

CDR3 length: 15 residues. V lost 1 base, J lost 1 base, and 8 bases lay in between. The germline V gene has CDR1 SNHLY and CDR2 FYNNEI. 13 Jbeta primers and 60 Vbeta primers were used for the PCR. Profiled with immunoSEQ multiplex PCR; TCRdb holds only in-frame clones, not every one. The data show about 180,000 clones, with 70% to 90% seen just once and approximately 2% held by the top ten. All the people who gave samples were healthy bone marrow donors. The sample consisted of PBMCs. The chain recombines TRBV2 with TRBJ2-4; D might be TRBD1 (6 bases). The sequence was collected from a woman aged 30 to 39 in good health and CMV-seronegative. The CDR3 here is CASSEVGAAKNIQYF. The CDR3 DNA reads TGTGCCAGCAGTGAAGTGGGGGCGGCCAAAAACATTCAGTACTTC.